This TCR beta chain is from a study of shared clonotypes between healthy human individuals. Whole-study findings and limits: Of the naive CD4 clonotypes, around 4.8% were shared across a few donors. Sorted-subset sequencing was shown by rarefaction to be incomplete despite large depth. Compared with memory subsets, naive subsets generally had larger estimated richness.

The V gene's germline CDR1 is MGHRA and CDR2 YSYEKL. The V gene end was trimmed by 0 bases and the J gene end by 1 base; junction bases not matched to a gene: 6. The CDR3 extends over 17 amino acids. In regard to this clone: Its antigen is unidentified.

Naivety among CD8 cells was defined by CD45RO negativity and positive CCR7 selection, thereby excluding terminally differentiated effector memory CD45RA+ cells. All donors qualified as healthy HIV-negative adults and had experienced no recent acute infections or vaccinations. TCRdb keeps only in-frame clones here, not all; method: immunoSEQ multiplex PCR. The sample lists around 2,000,000 clones, roughly 95% occurring once. Sample: naive CD8+ T cells sorted from blood. The TCR comes from a man aged 18 to 30 in good health. The chain has TRBV4-1 and TRBJ1-2; 9 positions agree with TRBD1. For the CDR3, the DNA is TGCGCCAGCAGCCAAGATCTGGGACAGGGCGGTAACTATGGCTACACCTTC. Residues: CASSQDLGQGGNYGYTF.